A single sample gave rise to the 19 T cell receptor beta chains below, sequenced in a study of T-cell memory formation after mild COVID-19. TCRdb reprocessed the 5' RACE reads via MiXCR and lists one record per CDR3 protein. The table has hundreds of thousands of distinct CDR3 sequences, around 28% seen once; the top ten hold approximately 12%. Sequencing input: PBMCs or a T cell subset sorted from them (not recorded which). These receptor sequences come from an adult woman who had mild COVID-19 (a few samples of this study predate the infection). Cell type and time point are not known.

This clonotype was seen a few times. This CDR3 reads CASSLYRDGSSYEQYF. DNA for the CDR3: TGTGCCAGCAGCTTGTACCGGGACGGAAGCTCCTACGAGCAGTACTTC. The rearrangement links TRBV5-6 to TRBJ2-7; possibly TRBD1 or TRBD2 for D (5 bases each). The CDR3 totals 16 residues. V shed 1 base and J shed 0 bases, with 14 bases lying between them. Germline V lookup: CDR1 SGHDT, CDR2 YYEEEE.

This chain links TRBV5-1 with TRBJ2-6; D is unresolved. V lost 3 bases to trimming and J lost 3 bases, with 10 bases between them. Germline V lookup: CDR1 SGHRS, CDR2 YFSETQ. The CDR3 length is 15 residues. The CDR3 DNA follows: TGCGCCAGCAGCTCAGAACTAAGTGGGGCCAACGTCCTGACTTTC. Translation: CASSSELSGANVLTF.

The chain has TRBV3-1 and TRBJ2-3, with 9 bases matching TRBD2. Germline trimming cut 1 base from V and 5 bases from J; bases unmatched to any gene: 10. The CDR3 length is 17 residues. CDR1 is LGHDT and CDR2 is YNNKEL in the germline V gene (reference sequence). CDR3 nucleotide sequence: TGTGCCAGCAGCCAAGGGGGCGGGAGGGCCTATGGAGATACGCAGTATTTT. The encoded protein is CASSQGGGRAYGDTQYF.

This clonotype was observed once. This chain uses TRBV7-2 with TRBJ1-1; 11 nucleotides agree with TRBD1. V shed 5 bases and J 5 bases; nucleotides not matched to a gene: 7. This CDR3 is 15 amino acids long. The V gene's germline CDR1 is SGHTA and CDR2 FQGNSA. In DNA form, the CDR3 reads TGTGCCAGCAGCCCTAGGGACAGGGGGATGACTGAAGCTTTCTTT. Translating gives CASSPRDRGMTEAFF.

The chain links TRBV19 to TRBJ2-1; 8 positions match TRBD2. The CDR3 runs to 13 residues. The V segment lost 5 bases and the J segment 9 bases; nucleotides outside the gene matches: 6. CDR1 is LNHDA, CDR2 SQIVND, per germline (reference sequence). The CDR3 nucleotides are TGTGCCAGTAGTCGCGGGGGGTGGAGTGAGCAGTTCTTC. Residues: CASSRGGWSEQFF.

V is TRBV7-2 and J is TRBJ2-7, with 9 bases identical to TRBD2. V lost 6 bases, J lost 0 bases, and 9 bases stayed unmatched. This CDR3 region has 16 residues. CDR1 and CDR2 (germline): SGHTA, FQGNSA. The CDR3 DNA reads TGTGCCAGCAGTTTTAGCGGGAGTGGGAGCTCCTACGAGCAGTACTTC. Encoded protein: CASSFSGSGSSYEQYF.

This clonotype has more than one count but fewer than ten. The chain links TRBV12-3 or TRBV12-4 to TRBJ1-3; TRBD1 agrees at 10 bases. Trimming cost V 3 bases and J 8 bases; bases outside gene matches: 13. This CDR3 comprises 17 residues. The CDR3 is CASSFLQTGGLGDTIYF. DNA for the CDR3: TGTGCCAGCAGTTTCCTCCAGACAGGGGGCTTGGGGGACACCATATATTTT.

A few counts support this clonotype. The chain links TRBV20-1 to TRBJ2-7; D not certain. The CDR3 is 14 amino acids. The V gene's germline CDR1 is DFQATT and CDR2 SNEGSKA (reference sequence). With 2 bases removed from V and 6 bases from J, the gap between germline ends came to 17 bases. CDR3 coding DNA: TGCAGTGCTAGAATAGTAGGTTTAGAAGGCGAGCAGTACTTC. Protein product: CSARIVGLEGEQYF.

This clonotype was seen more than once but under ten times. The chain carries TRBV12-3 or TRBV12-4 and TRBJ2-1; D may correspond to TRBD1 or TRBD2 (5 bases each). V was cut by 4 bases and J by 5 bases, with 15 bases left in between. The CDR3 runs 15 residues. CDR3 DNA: TGTGCCAGCAGTTCGACCGGGACGGTCAACAATGAGCAGTTCTTC. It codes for CASSSTGTVNNEQFF.

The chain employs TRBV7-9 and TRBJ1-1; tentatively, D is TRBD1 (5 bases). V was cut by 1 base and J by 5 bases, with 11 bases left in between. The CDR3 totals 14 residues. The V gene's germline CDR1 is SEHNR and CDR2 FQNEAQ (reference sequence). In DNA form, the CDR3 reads TGTGCCAGCAGCTTAGATCCAGGGACTACTGAAGCTTTCTTT. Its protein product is CASSLDPGTTEAFF.

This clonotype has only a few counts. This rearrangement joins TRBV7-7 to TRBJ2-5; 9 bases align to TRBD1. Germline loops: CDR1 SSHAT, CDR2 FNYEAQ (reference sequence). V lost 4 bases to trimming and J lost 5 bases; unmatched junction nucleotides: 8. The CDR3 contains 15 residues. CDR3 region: CASSYGDREGETQYF. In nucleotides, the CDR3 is TGTGCCAGCAGCTACGGGGACAGGGAGGGGGAGACCCAGTACTTC.

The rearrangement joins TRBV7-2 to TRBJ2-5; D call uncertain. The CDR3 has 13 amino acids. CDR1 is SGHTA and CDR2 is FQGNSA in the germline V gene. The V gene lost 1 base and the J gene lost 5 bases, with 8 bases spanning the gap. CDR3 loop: CASSLGIRETQYF. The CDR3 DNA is TGTGCCAGCAGCTTAGGGATTAGGGAGACCCAGTACTTC.

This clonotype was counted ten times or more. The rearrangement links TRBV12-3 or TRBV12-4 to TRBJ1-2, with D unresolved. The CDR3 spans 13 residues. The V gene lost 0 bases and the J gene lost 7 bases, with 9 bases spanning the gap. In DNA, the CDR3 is TGTGCCAGCAGTTTAGCCGGGAACGCTGGCTACACCTTC. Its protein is CASSLAGNAGYTF.

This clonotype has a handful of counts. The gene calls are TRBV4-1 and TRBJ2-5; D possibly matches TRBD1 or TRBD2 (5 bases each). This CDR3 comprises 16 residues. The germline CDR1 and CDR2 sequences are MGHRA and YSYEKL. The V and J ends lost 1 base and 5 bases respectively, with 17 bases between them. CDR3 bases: TGCGCCAGCAGCCAAGTAGCCCGGGACCAAGGGGAGACCCAGTACTTC. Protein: CASSQVARDQGETQYF.

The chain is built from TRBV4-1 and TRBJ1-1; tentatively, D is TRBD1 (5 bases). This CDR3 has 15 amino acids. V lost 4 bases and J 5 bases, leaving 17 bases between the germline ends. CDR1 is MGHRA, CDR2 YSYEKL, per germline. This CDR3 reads CASSRGGGGKTEAFF. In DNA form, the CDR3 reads TGCGCCAGCAGCCGCGGCGGGGGAGGGAAAACTGAAGCTTTCTTT.

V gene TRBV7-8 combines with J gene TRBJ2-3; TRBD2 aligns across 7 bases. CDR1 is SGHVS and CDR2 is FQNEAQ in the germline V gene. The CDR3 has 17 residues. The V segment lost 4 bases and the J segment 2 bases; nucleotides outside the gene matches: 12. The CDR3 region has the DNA TGTGCCAGCAGCTCCGCGGGAGACCACCTCCTCACAGATACGCAGTATTTT. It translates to CASSSAGDHLLTDTQYF.

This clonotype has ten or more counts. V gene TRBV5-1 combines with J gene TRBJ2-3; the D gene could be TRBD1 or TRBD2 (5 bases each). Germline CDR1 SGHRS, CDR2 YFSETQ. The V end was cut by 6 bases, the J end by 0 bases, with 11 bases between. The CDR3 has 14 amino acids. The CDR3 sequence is CASTDGGSTDTQYF. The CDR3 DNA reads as TGCGCCAGCACCGATGGGGGAAGCACAGATACGCAGTATTTT.

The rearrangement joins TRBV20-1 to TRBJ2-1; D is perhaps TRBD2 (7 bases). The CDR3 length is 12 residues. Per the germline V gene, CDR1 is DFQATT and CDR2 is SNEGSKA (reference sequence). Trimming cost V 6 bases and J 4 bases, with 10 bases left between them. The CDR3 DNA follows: TGCAGTGCAGAGGGGGGGTACAATGAGCAGTTCTTC. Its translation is CSAEGGYNEQFF.

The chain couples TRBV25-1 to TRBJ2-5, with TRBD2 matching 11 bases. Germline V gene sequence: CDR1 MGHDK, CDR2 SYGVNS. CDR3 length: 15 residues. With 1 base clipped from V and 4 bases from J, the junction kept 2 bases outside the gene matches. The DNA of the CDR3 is TGTGCCAGCAGTGAATCCGGACTAGCGGGAGAGACCCAGTACTTC. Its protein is CASSESGLAGETQYF.